The clone carrying this T cell receptor (beta chain) has more than one count but fewer than ten. Repertoires were generated with immunoSEQ multiplex PCR, while TCRdb's copy carries only in-frame clones and drops some. The data hold about 2.4 million clones, with 93% observed a single time. Germline CDR1 reads GTSNPN; CDR2 reads SVGIG (reference sequence). Trimming took off 1 base at V and 4 bases at J, with 8 bases between the two ends. The CDR3 contains 13 residues. The sample comes from a study of shared clonotypes between healthy human individuals. This chain links TRBV30 with TRBJ1-5; TRBD1 might be the D (5 bases). This TCR was recovered from a man aged 18 to 30 in good health. Some clones in this sample may be carry-over from other donors' samples. Source material: naive CD4+ T cells from PBMCs. The subset is: CD45RA+ positively selected. CDR3 loop: CAWSDRKNQPQHF. CDR3 sequence (DNA): TGTGCCTGGAGTGACAGGAAGAATCAGCCCCAGCATTTT.